These T cell receptor beta chains were read from a single sample in a study of spatial heterogeneity in lung cancer. Using its own MiXCR run on the 5' RACE reads, TCRdb lists one record per CDR3 protein. The sample holds about 120,000 distinct CDR3 sequences, 9% to 15% seen once. The sequencing used PBMCs, collected at follow-up. These receptors were collected from a male donor with early-stage non-small cell lung cancer. The CDR3 runs from the conserved cysteine through the conserved F or W. Each record gives: CDR3 DNA, CDR3 protein, J gene, CDR3 length, D gene, clone size, V gene. A D gene is named only where the DNA matches it firmly. Clone size is stated in some rows and not others, as once, few, many or a class when expanded.

TGTGCCAGCAGCGTGGGGACAGATAACTATGGCTACACCTTC CASSVGTDNYGYTF TRBJ1-2 14 TRBD1 many TRBV9
TGCGCCAGCAGCCAAGAGGGACTAGCGGGGTTCTACTACGAGCAGTACTTC CASSQEGLAGFYYEQYF TRBJ2-7 17 TRBD2 . TRBV4-1
TGTGCCATCAGTGAGTTGGGCGAGCAGTTCTTC CAISELGEQFF TRBJ2-1 11 . many TRBV10-3
TGTGCCAGCAGTTACTTGGGGCAGAATGGCTACACCTTC CASSYLGQNGYTF TRBJ1-2 13 . . TRBV6-5
TGCGCCAGCAGCTTCGGGACAGCCGACAATCAGCCCCAGCATTTT CASSFGTADNQPQHF TRBJ1-5 15 TRBD1 few TRBV5-1
TGTGCCAGCAGCTCCGGACAGGGGATCTTCGGGGCCCAGTACTTC CASSSGQGIFGAQYF TRBJ2-5 15 TRBD1 many TRBV7-2
TGTGCCATCAGGGGGGAATCAGAGACCCAGTACTTC CAIRGESETQYF TRBJ2-5 12 . few TRBV10-3
TGTGCTAGCAGCTTAGGGACAGGGAGGAACGAGCAGTACTTC CASSLGTGRNEQYF TRBJ2-7 14 TRBD1 few TRBV7-7
TGTGCCAGCAGAACGGACCGAGATTCGTCCCGAAGGAACACCATATATTTT CASRTDRDSSRRNTIYF TRBJ1-3 17 . many TRBV6-2/TRBV6-3
TGTGCCAGCAGCTGGACAAAACCAACAGATACGCAGTATTTT CASSWTKPTDTQYF TRBJ2-3 14 . . TRBV3-1
TGTGCCAGCAGCTTAGCGCATGGACTAGCGGGGGGAATTCGCTCCTACGAGCAGTACTTC CASSLAHGLAGGIRSYEQYF TRBJ2-7 20 TRBD2 . TRBV7-9
TGTGCCAGTAGTGATACAGATAATCAGCCCCAGCATTTT CASSDTDNQPQHF TRBJ1-5 13 . few TRBV19
TGTGCCAGCAGGCGGACAGGGGGGCCCTACGAGCAGTACTTC CASRRTGGPYEQYF TRBJ2-7 14 TRBD1 many TRBV6-2/TRBV6-3
TGCAGTGCTACACGACTAGGTCCCTCCTACAATGAGCAGTTCTTC CSATRLGPSYNEQFF TRBJ2-1 15 . many TRBV20-1
TGCGCCAGCAGCGAGGTCGGGACGTACAGCACAGATACGCAGTATTTT CASSEVGTYSTDTQYF TRBJ2-3 16 . many TRBV4-3
TGTGCCAATCCGGGACAGGGAAACACTGAAGCTTTCTTT CANPGQGNTEAFF TRBJ1-1 13 TRBD1 few TRBV7-2
TGCAGTGCTAGAGCACGGTTACCCGCAAAATACGAGCAGTACTTC CSARARLPAKYEQYF TRBJ2-7 15 . . TRBV20-1
TGTGCCAGCAGCCCGACCCTTAGTAACGAAAAACTGTTTTTT CASSPTLSNEKLFF TRBJ1-4 14 . many TRBV12-3/TRBV12-4
TGCAGTGCTAGCCCCTCCTCTGGGGCCAACGTCCTGACTTTC CSASPSSGANVLTF TRBJ2-6 14 . . TRBV20-1
TGTGCCAGCAGCCAAGGACCTACAGGCGCCGGAGGGTCACCCCTCCACTTT CASSQGPTGAGGSPLHF TRBJ1-6 17 . many TRBV4-2
TGCAGCGTTTATTCGGGGGACTGGGGTGAGCAGTTCTTC CSVYSGDWGEQFF TRBJ2-1 13 . many TRBV29-1
TGTGCCAGCAGCGACAGGGCAACTAATGAAAAACTGTTTTTT CASSDRATNEKLFF TRBJ1-4 14 . few TRBV9
TGCGCCAGCAGCTTACGATCCCCCACGGGGGCGCGGAATGAAAAACTGTTTTTT CASSLRSPTGARNEKLFF TRBJ1-4 18 . few TRBV5-1
TGCGCCAGCAGCGACCTCAGGGGGCTGGACTTC CASSDLRGLDF TRBJ2-7 11 TRBD1 few TRBV5-1
TGCAGTGCCGTCCGCCCCGGGGGGAACTACGAGCAGTACTTC CSAVRPGGNYEQYF TRBJ2-7 14 TRBD2 few TRBV20-1
TGTGCCAGCAGTCCCGAGGAGGGAGCGGGACAGCCCCAGCATTTT CASSPEEGAGQPQHF TRBJ1-5 15 . few TRBV6-1
TGTGCCAGCAGGATGGGACTAGCGGGAACCGGGGAGCTGTTTTTT CASRMGLAGTGELFF TRBJ2-2 15 TRBD2 few TRBV12-3/TRBV12-4
TGTGCCAGCAGCGTAGCGGCCCTGACAGATACGCAGTATTTT CASSVAALTDTQYF TRBJ2-3 14 . . TRBV9
TGCGCCAGCAGCCTAGACAGGTCCCAGGTTCAGTACTTC CASSLDRSQVQYF TRBJ2-5 13 . . TRBV4-1
TGTGCCAGCAGCTTTTCCGGGACTGTCGTGGAGACCCAGTACTTC CASSFSGTVVETQYF TRBJ2-5 15 . many TRBV11-1
TGTGCCAGCAGGGTACAGGGATCAGTCGGAACTGAAGCTTTCTTT CASRVQGSVGTEAFF TRBJ1-1 15 . once TRBV12-3/TRBV12-4
TGCGCCAGCAGCTTAAGGCCAGACGACGGTCTTAAGTTCTTC CASSLRPDDGLKFF TRBJ2-1 14 . many TRBV5-1
TGTGCCAGCAGCGTCGCGCCTCCGGGACAGTTGTCTGGAAACACCATATATTTT CASSVAPPGQLSGNTIYF TRBJ1-3 18 TRBD1 many TRBV9
TGCAGCGTCTCGGACAGGGCGGGAGAGACCCAGTACTTC CSVSDRAGETQYF TRBJ2-5 13 TRBD1 many TRBV29-1
TGTGCCAGCAGCCGCGGACAGGCTAGAGCAGATACGCAGTATTTT CASSRGQARADTQYF TRBJ2-3 15 TRBD1 . TRBV7-6
TGTGCCAGCAGGTTCGCGGGGTCCGGGGAGCTGTTTTTT CASRFAGSGELFF TRBJ2-2 13 . many TRBV12-3/TRBV12-4
TGCGCCAGCAGCCAAGTGTCGGGACCGGGTGTGGCAGATACGCAGTATTTT CASSQVSGPGVADTQYF TRBJ2-3 17 . . TRBV4-3
TGTGCCATCAGTTTTGACGGGGGGGCCCATTACTTC CAISFDGGAHYF TRBJ2-5 12 TRBD2 . TRBV10-3
TGCAGTGCTAGAGATCCCTGGGGGGTGAAGTACTCTGGGGCCAACGTCCTGACTTTC CSARDPWGVKYSGANVLTF TRBJ2-6 19 . few TRBV20-1
TGCAGTGCTAGAGTTAGCGTAGGGGATACGCAGTATTTT CSARVSVGDTQYF TRBJ2-3 13 . . TRBV20-1
TGTGCCAGTAGTATCACAGGGGGCGAGAATCAGCCCCAGCATTTT CASSITGGENQPQHF TRBJ1-5 15 TRBD1 few TRBV19
TGCGCCAGCAGCCGACAGGGAACGAACACCGGGGAGCTGTTTTTT CASSRQGTNTGELFF TRBJ2-2 15 TRBD1 many TRBV10-2
TGCGCCAGCAGCTTGGAGACAGGGACGAACACTGAAGCTTTCTTT CASSLETGTNTEAFF TRBJ1-1 15 TRBD1 . TRBV5-1
TGTGCCAGCAGTTTATGGGACAGGGGGCCATACATTCAGTACTTC CASSLWDRGPYIQYF TRBJ2-4 15 TRBD1 many TRBV28
TGTGCCAGCAGGCAATCCGGGACAACTTCTTCACCCCTCCACTTT CASRQSGTTSSPLHF TRBJ1-6 15 . . TRBV3-1
TGTGCCAGCAGACAGAGGACGGGCACCACTGAAGCTTTCTTT CASRQRTGTTEAFF TRBJ1-1 14 . many TRBV6-1
TGTGCCAGCAATGGATGGGCGGAGATAAGCAATCAGCCCCAGCATTTT CASNGWAEISNQPQHF TRBJ1-5 16 . . TRBV28
TGTGCCAGCAGCTCCGGGACAGGGAGGAATGAGCAGTTCTTC CASSSGTGRNEQFF TRBJ2-1 14 TRBD1 . TRBV7-8
TGTGCCAGCAGTTACCGGGACGGCAATCAGCCCCAGCATTTT CASSYRDGNQPQHF TRBJ1-5 14 . . TRBV12-3/TRBV12-4
TGTGCCACCTACGGAGACGGCAGGGGGCGGACAGATACGCAGTATTTT CATYGDGRGRTDTQYF TRBJ2-3 16 TRBD1 few TRBV28
TGTGCCAGCACCTCCGGGACGGCGAGGGAGACCCAGTACTTC CASTSGTARETQYF TRBJ2-5 14 . few TRBV6-5
TGTGCCAGCAGTTACCGGCCAGGGGGTAGCAATCAGCCCCAGCATTTT CASSYRPGGSNQPQHF TRBJ1-5 16 TRBD1 many TRBV6-2/TRBV6-3
TGCAGTGCTAGAGATCCAAGGGCCAACTCTGGAAACACCATATATTTT CSARDPRANSGNTIYF TRBJ1-3 16 . many TRBV20-1